This T cell receptor beta chain was retrieved from a study of multiple sclerosis patients with progressive multifocal leukoencephalopathy. The sample's time point: less than 15 months of natalizumab therapy. Every listed patient previously received interferon beta; all PML patients were women. Spiked into each PCR were synthetic inline TR CDR3 controls of all V-J pairings. Profiled with immunoSEQ multiplex PCR; TCRdb holds only in-frame clones, not every one. The sample has 20,000 to 30,000 clones, roughly 90% seen once; the top ten hold 2% to 2.5%. The material was PBMCs, obtained from a patient treated with natalizumab. The TCR originated in a man aged 25-45 years with multiple sclerosis.

The CDR3 is CASGDRVSQPQHF. The CDR3 DNA reads as TGTGCCAGTGGGGACAGGGTAAGTCAGCCCCAGCATTTT. This chain connects TRBV19 to TRBJ1-5; 9 nucleotides align to TRBD1. This CDR3 contains 13 residues. The V segment lost 8 bases and the J segment 6 bases; nucleotides outside the gene matches: 5. The germline gives CDR1 LNHDA, CDR2 SQIVND (reference sequence).